One sample yielded the 9 T cell receptor beta chains listed below, sequenced in a study of T-cell memory formation after mild COVID-19. MiXCR was run by TCRdb on the 5' RACE reads, yielding one entry per CDR3 protein. Here the sample spans 250,000 to 300,000 distinct CDR3 sequences, about 17% being singletons. The specimen was PBMCs or a T cell subset sorted from them (not recorded which). The receptors stem from a man aged 18-30 years who had mild COVID-19 (a few samples of this study predate the infection). Cell type and time point are not known.

This clonotype has more than one count but fewer than ten. The chain employs TRBV4-1 and TRBJ2-1; TRBD2 matches 8 bases. Germline CDR1 is MGHRA and CDR2 is YSYEKL. The CDR3 sequence is 16 residues long. V lost 0 bases and J lost 6; bases outside the gene matches: 7. CDR3 nucleotides: TGCGCCAGCAGCCAAGACGGAGCGGGGGTTCCCAATGAGCAGTTCTTC. This codes for CASSQDGAGVPNEQFF.

The chain recombines TRBV20-1 with TRBJ1-1; TRBD1 is a possible D gene (5 bases). The CDR3 is 16 amino acids. Germline CDR1 DFQATT, CDR2 SNEGSKA (reference sequence). V gave up 0 bases and J gave up 6 bases, with 20 bases separating them. DNA of the CDR3: TGCAGTGCTAGAGATGATATCGGCGGGGGATGGGCTGAAGCTTTCTTT. It encodes CSARDDIGGGWAEAFF.

V usage is TRBV12-3 or TRBV12-4 and J usage is TRBJ2-7, with D perhaps matching TRBD1 (6 bases). V lost 6 bases to trimming and J lost 5 bases, with 11 bases between them. This CDR3 has 12 amino acids. The DNA for the CDR3 is TGTGCCAGCAGCACGGACAGCCACGAGCAGTACTTC. Translation: CASSTDSHEQYF.

This clonotype was seen more than once but under ten times. The chain has TRBV7-2 and TRBJ1-6; D gene ambiguous. Germline CDR1 reads SGHTA; CDR2 reads FQGNSA. V was shortened by 5 bases and J by 0 bases, with 11 bases between the two germline ends. CDR3 length: 16 residues. The CDR3 region is CASSLYVYSYNSPLHF. The CDR3 region has the DNA TGTGCCAGCAGCCTGTACGTCTACTCCTATAATTCACCCCTCCACTTT.

The chain uses TRBV4-1 and TRBJ1-4; 7 bases agree with TRBD1. CDR1 MGHRA and CDR2 YSYEKL come from the germline V gene. The CDR3 is made up of 16 amino acids. Losses at the gene ends were 4 bases for V and 4 bases for J; bases not matched to a gene: 9. The CDR3 DNA follows: TGCGCCAGCAGCCGGGGTTGGGGACAGAATAATGAAAAACTGTTTTTT. Encoded protein: CASSRGWGQNNEKLFF.

This clonotype was seen many times. V is TRBV7-9 and J is TRBJ1-4, with TRBD1 matching over 8 bases. The CDR3 contains 14 residues. Trimming at V came to 3 bases and at J to 7 bases, leaving 4 bases not matched to a gene. CDR1 is SEHNR and CDR2 is FQNEAQ in the germline V gene (reference sequence). CDR3 DNA: TGTGCCAGCAGCTTGGGGACAGGACCTGAAAAACTGTTTTTT. It yields the protein CASSLGTGPEKLFF. Based on the CDR3 plus reference TRBV7-9 and TRBJ1-4, the full variable domain is DTGVSQNPRHKITKRGQNVTFRCDPISEHNRLYWYRQTLGQGPEFLTYFQNEAQLEKSRLLSDRFSAERPKGSFSTLEIQRTEQGDSAMYLCASSLGTGPEKLFFGSGTQLSVL.

The rearrangement uses TRBV7-2 and TRBJ1-1; D gene uncertain. Germline V gene sequence: CDR1 SGHTA, CDR2 FQGNSA. The CDR3 runs 13 residues. V gave up 3 bases and J gave up 2 bases, with 7 bases separating them. CDR3 coding DNA: TGTGCCAGCAGCTTTAATGCTAACACTGAAGCTTTCTTT. This sequence encodes CASSFNANTEAFF.

The rearrangement joins TRBV28 to TRBJ1-5; D unclear. The V and J ends lost 7 bases and 3 bases respectively, with 13 bases between them. Germline V gene data show CDR1 as MDHEN and CDR2 as SYDVKM. The CDR3 has 14 residues. The CDR3 loop is CASNEGHPNQPQHF. CDR3 DNA sequence: TGTGCCAGCAATGAAGGGCATCCCAATCAGCCCCAGCATTTT. Full variable domain (missing parts from reference TRBV28 and TRBJ1-5): DVKVTQSSRYLVKRTGEKVFLECVQDMDHENMFWYRQDPGLGLRLIYFSYDVKMKEKGDIPEGYSVSREKKERFSLILESASTNQTSMYLCASNEGHPNQPQHFGDGTRLSIL.

This chain uses TRBV29-1 with TRBJ2-3, with TRBD1 matching 8 bases. Germline values: CDR1 SQVTM, CDR2 ANQGSEA. CDR3 length: 14 residues. V trimming: 4 bases; J trimming: 3 bases; junction bases outside the gene matches: 6. CDR3 in amino acids: CSVVGTGGTDTQYF. The DNA for the CDR3 is TGCAGCGTTGTGGGGACAGGCGGAACAGATACGCAGTATTTT.